The rows below give T cell receptor beta chains drawn from one sample of a study of shared clonotypes between healthy human individuals. Generated by immunoSEQ multiplex PCR, the TCRdb table keeps only in-frame clones and is missing some. The sample shows hundreds of thousands of clones, more than 95% of them seen only once. Sequencing was carried out using naive CD4+ T cells sorted from blood. Receptors originate from a woman aged 25-40 years in good health. The CDR3 runs from the conserved cysteine through the conserved F or W. The D gene is left open where the match is weak. Some rows have no size entry. The others give once, few or many, or a class for an expanded clone.

J gene: TRBJ2-1
clone size: NA
D gene: NA
V gene: TRBV15
CDR3 protein: CATSREDTSSYNEQFF
CDR3 DNA: TGTGCCACCAGCAGAGAGGACACAAGCTCCTACAATGAGCAGTTCTTC

J gene: TRBJ2-1
clone size: NA
D gene: TRBD2
V gene: TRBV10-3
CDR3 protein: CAIRTSGNRNEQFF
CDR3 DNA: TGTGCCATCAGAACTAGCGGGAATCGCAATGAGCAGTTCTTC

J gene: TRBJ1-2
clone size: NA
D gene: NA
V gene: TRBV30
CDR3 protein: CAWSGGGSFYGYTF
CDR3 DNA: TGTGCCTGGAGTGGCGGGGGCAGTTTCTATGGCTACACCTTC

J gene: TRBJ2-7
clone size: NA
D gene: NA
V gene: TRBV5-1
CDR3 protein: CASSSDGSYEQYF
CDR3 DNA: TGCGCCAGCAGCTCTGACGGTTCCTACGAGCAGTACTTC

J gene: TRBJ2-7
clone size: NA
D gene: TRBD1
V gene: TRBV10-1
CDR3 protein: CASSELDREYEQYF
CDR3 DNA: TGCGCCAGCAGTGAGCTAGACAGGGAGTACGAGCAGTACTTC

J gene: TRBJ2-1
clone size: NA
D gene: NA
V gene: TRBV7-2
CDR3 protein: CASSDNGGDYNEQFF
CDR3 DNA: TGTGCCAGCAGCGATAACGGGGGAGACTACAATGAGCAGTTCTTC

J gene: TRBJ2-1
clone size: NA
D gene: TRBD2
V gene: TRBV4-1
CDR3 protein: CASSQDLWTSGRNEQFF
CDR3 DNA: TGCGCCAGCAGCCAAGATTTATGGACTAGCGGGCGTAATGAGCAGTTCTTC

J gene: TRBJ2-3
clone size: NA
D gene: TRBD1
V gene: TRBV28
CDR3 protein: CASRSQGADTQYF
CDR3 DNA: TGTGCCAGCAGATCGCAGGGGGCAGATACGCAGTATTTT

J gene: TRBJ2-7
clone size: NA
D gene: TRBD2
V gene: TRBV5-1
CDR3 protein: CASSLETSGPYEQYF
CDR3 DNA: TGCGCCAGCAGCCTTGAGACTAGCGGGCCCTACGAGCAGTACTTC

J gene: TRBJ2-5
clone size: NA
D gene: TRBD1
V gene: TRBV28
CDR3 protein: CASSVEQTAWDSQETQYF
CDR3 DNA: TGTGCCAGCAGTGTGGAGCAGACGGCATGGGACAGTCAAGAGACCCAGTACTTC

J gene: TRBJ1-4
clone size: NA
D gene: NA
V gene: TRBV28
CDR3 protein: CASSLSQKELFF
CDR3 DNA: TGTGCCAGCAGTTTGAGTCAGAAGGAACTGTTTTTT

J gene: TRBJ1-1
clone size: NA
D gene: NA
V gene: TRBV13
CDR3 protein: CATELLDSSKAFF
CDR3 DNA: TGTGCCACCGAACTTCTGGACAGTAGTAAAGCTTTCTTT

J gene: TRBJ1-2
clone size: NA
D gene: NA
V gene: TRBV10-3
CDR3 protein: CAISGGGPYGYTF
CDR3 DNA: TGTGCCATCAGTGGGGGGGGACCGTATGGCTACACCTTC

J gene: TRBJ2-3
clone size: NA
D gene: TRBD1
V gene: TRBV28
CDR3 protein: CASRMLTGTDTQYF
CDR3 DNA: TGTGCCAGCAGGATGCTGACAGGGACAGATACGCAGTATTTT

J gene: TRBJ1-4
clone size: NA
D gene: TRBD1
V gene: TRBV5-1
CDR3 protein: CASSLAGQGSNEKLFF
CDR3 DNA: TGCGCCAGCAGCTTGGCCGGACAGGGGTCTAATGAAAAACTGTTTTTT

J gene: TRBJ2-2
clone size: NA
D gene: NA
V gene: TRBV6-1
CDR3 protein: CASSEDLQNTGELFF
CDR3 DNA: TGTGCCAGCAGTGAAGATTTACAGAACACCGGGGAGCTGTTTTTT

J gene: TRBJ2-7
clone size: NA
D gene: NA
V gene: TRBV28
CDR3 protein: CASSFQGTYEQYF
CDR3 DNA: TGTGCCAGCAGTTTTCAGGGGACCTACGAGCAGTACTTC

J gene: TRBJ1-1
clone size: NA
D gene: NA
V gene: TRBV5-4
CDR3 protein: CASSLEGMNTEAFF
CDR3 DNA: TGTGCCAGCAGCTTGGAGGGCATGAACACTGAAGCTTTCTTT

J gene: TRBJ2-2
clone size: NA
D gene: NA
V gene: TRBV4-1
CDR3 protein: CASSTHYAGNGELFF
CDR3 DNA: TGCGCCAGCAGCACCCACTACGCGGGGAACGGGGAGCTGTTTTTT

J gene: TRBJ2-7
clone size: NA
D gene: NA
V gene: TRBV28
CDR3 protein: CASRSLVDRRTYEQYF
CDR3 DNA: TGTGCCAGCAGATCTCTCGTAGACAGGAGAACCTACGAGCAGTACTTC

J gene: TRBJ1-4
clone size: NA
D gene: NA
V gene: TRBV19
CDR3 protein: CASSIGSGREKLFF
CDR3 DNA: TGTGCCAGTAGTATAGGTTCAGGTAGAGAAAAACTGTTTTTT

J gene: TRBJ2-2
clone size: NA
D gene: NA
V gene: TRBV18
CDR3 protein: CASSPGMDGELFF
CDR3 DNA: TGTGCCAGCTCACCAGGGATGGACGGGGAGCTGTTTTTT

J gene: TRBJ1-3
clone size: NA
D gene: NA
V gene: TRBV5-6
CDR3 protein: CASSFGWLSGNTIYF
CDR3 DNA: TGTGCCAGCAGCTTTGGGTGGCTCTCTGGAAACACCATATATTTT

J gene: TRBJ2-7
clone size: NA
D gene: NA
V gene: TRBV5-1
CDR3 protein: CASSTMGLSYEQYF
CDR3 DNA: TGCGCCAGCAGCACCATGGGGCTAAGCTACGAGCAGTACTTC

J gene: TRBJ2-7
clone size: NA
D gene: NA
V gene: TRBV7-9
CDR3 protein: CASSYSQGGISYEQYF
CDR3 DNA: TGTGCCAGCAGCTACTCTCAGGGGGGTATCTCCTACGAGCAGTACTTC

J gene: TRBJ2-2
clone size: NA
D gene: TRBD2
V gene: TRBV12-5
CDR3 protein: CASGFLVTSGRNTGELFF
CDR3 DNA: TGTGCTAGTGGTTTTCTCGTGACTAGCGGGAGGAACACCGGGGAGCTGTTTTTT

J gene: TRBJ2-1
clone size: NA
D gene: TRBD1
V gene: TRBV2
CDR3 protein: CASLGDRGYNEQFF
CDR3 DNA: TGTGCCAGTCTTGGAGACAGGGGATACAATGAGCAGTTCTTC

J gene: TRBJ1-2
clone size: NA
D gene: NA
V gene: TRBV28
CDR3 protein: CASSFRPYGYTF
CDR3 DNA: TGTGCCAGCAGTTTCCGCCCATATGGCTACACCTTC

J gene: TRBJ2-5
clone size: NA
D gene: NA
V gene: TRBV28
CDR3 protein: CASSPGIVETQYF
CDR3 DNA: TGTGCCAGCAGTCCGGGGATTGTGGAGACCCAGTACTTC

J gene: TRBJ2-2
clone size: NA
D gene: NA
V gene: TRBV5-4
CDR3 protein: CASSTVQGFAGELFF
CDR3 DNA: TGTGCCAGCAGCACAGTTCAGGGTTTCGCCGGGGAGCTGTTTTTT

J gene: TRBJ2-5
clone size: NA
D gene: NA
V gene: TRBV30
CDR3 protein: CAWSVRAQETQYF
CDR3 DNA: TGTGCCTGGAGTGTACGGGCCCAAGAGACCCAGTACTTC

J gene: TRBJ2-1
clone size: NA
D gene: TRBD1
V gene: TRBV28
CDR3 protein: CASRPLSRDRRGNEQFF
CDR3 DNA: TGTGCCAGCAGACCCTTATCCCGGGACAGGAGGGGCAATGAGCAGTTCTTC

J gene: TRBJ2-7
clone size: NA
D gene: NA
V gene: TRBV10-3
CDR3 protein: CAISESSSYEQYF
CDR3 DNA: TGTGCCATCAGTGAGTCGAGTTCCTACGAGCAGTACTTC

J gene: TRBJ2-5
clone size: NA
D gene: TRBD2
V gene: TRBV9
CDR3 protein: CASSEGLADQETQYF
CDR3 DNA: TGTGCCAGCAGCGAGGGGCTAGCGGACCAAGAGACCCAGTACTTC

J gene: TRBJ1-1
clone size: NA
D gene: NA
V gene: TRBV5-1
CDR3 protein: CASSLVRPNTEAFF
CDR3 DNA: TGCGCCAGCAGCTTGGTTAGACCGAACACTGAAGCTTTCTTT

J gene: TRBJ1-2
clone size: NA
D gene: NA
V gene: TRBV1
CDR3 protein: CTSSQEIASLDVGYTF
CDR3 DNA: TGCACCAGCAGCCAAGAGATCGCCAGCCTAGATGTTGGCTACACCTTC

J gene: TRBJ2-3
clone size: NA
D gene: NA
V gene: TRBV7-9
CDR3 protein: CASSLIISTDTQYF
CDR3 DNA: TGTGCCAGCAGCTTAATCATTAGCACAGATACGCAGTATTTT

J gene: TRBJ2-1
clone size: NA
D gene: NA
V gene: TRBV14
CDR3 protein: CASSALTHASGNEQFF
CDR3 DNA: TGTGCCAGCAGCGCATTGACTCATGCCTCTGGGAATGAGCAGTTCTTC

J gene: TRBJ2-4
clone size: once
D gene: NA
V gene: TRBV13
CDR3 protein: CASSLGWESITLAKNIQYF
CDR3 DNA: TGTGCCAGCAGCCTGGGTTGGGAGAGCATTACCTTAGCCAAAAACATTCAGTACTTC

J gene: TRBJ2-3
clone size: NA
D gene: TRBD2
V gene: TRBV28
CDR3 protein: CASSKGTSGRNTDTQYF
CDR3 DNA: TGTGCCAGCAGTAAAGGGACTAGCGGGAGGAACACAGATACGCAGTATTTT

J gene: TRBJ2-2
clone size: NA
D gene: TRBD2
V gene: TRBV9
CDR3 protein: CASSPQAGARNGELFF
CDR3 DNA: TGTGCCAGCAGCCCCCAAGCGGGAGCAAGGAACGGGGAGCTGTTTTTT

J gene: TRBJ1-3
clone size: few
D gene: NA
V gene: TRBV6-1
CDR3 protein: CASSEQSSGNTIYF
CDR3 DNA: TGTGCCAGCAGTGAACAGAGCTCTGGAAACACCATATATTTT

J gene: TRBJ2-2
clone size: NA
D gene: NA
V gene: TRBV7-9
CDR3 protein: CASSSPGELFF
CDR3 DNA: TGTGCCAGCAGTAGCCCCGGGGAGCTGTTTTTT

J gene: TRBJ2-3
clone size: NA
D gene: NA
V gene: TRBV2
CDR3 protein: CASRGTSTDTQYF
CDR3 DNA: TGTGCCAGCAGGGGGACAAGCACAGATACGCAGTATTTT

J gene: TRBJ2-1
clone size: NA
D gene: TRBD1
V gene: TRBV7-2
CDR3 protein: CASSGLGLRQGATEQFF
CDR3 DNA: TGTGCCAGCAGCGGACTCGGTCTGAGACAGGGGGCAACTGAGCAGTTCTTC

J gene: TRBJ2-3
clone size: NA
D gene: NA
V gene: TRBV11-2
CDR3 protein: CASSLNPLTDTQYF
CDR3 DNA: TGTGCCAGCAGCTTAAACCCCCTCACAGATACGCAGTATTTT